The 25 T cell receptor beta chains presented below share a single source sample, sequenced in a study of CD4+ T cells in melanoma. The assay was immunoSEQ multiplex PCR, and TCRdb's table has in-frame clones only and misses some. The sample has roughly 10,000 clones; nearly 70% are singletons. Sequenced: cells from a culture (not recorded whether cultured in vitro). The receptor source for this set is a human donor with melanoma.

V usage is TRBV6-5 and J usage is TRBJ2-1, with 10 bases identical to TRBD1. The germline V gene has CDR1 MNHEY and CDR2 SVGAGI. This CDR3 has 14 amino acids. Trimming cost V 6 bases and J 6 bases; bases outside gene matches: 5. CDR3 protein: CASRRQGAGNEQFF. The CDR3 nucleotides read TGTGCCAGCAGGAGACAGGGGGCCGGCAATGAGCAGTTCTTC.

The chain employs TRBV15 and TRBJ2-2; tentatively, D is TRBD2 (5 bases). Trimming removed 3 bases at V and 5 bases at J, with 13 bases between. Germline-derived CDR1 and CDR2 are LNHNV and YYDKDF (reference sequence). The CDR3 runs to 15 residues. CDR3 bases: TGTGCCACCAGCAGTGTCGGGGAAGATACCGGGGAGCTGTTTTTT. Its translation is CATSSVGEDTGELFF.

This clone was observed a handful of times. This rearrangement joins TRBV5-1 to TRBJ1-1; TRBD1 agrees at 7 bases. Trimming at V came to 4 bases and at J to 1 base, leaving 4 bases not matched to a gene. CDR3 length equals 14 residues. CDR1 and CDR2 (germline): SGHRS, YFSETQ. The CDR3 DNA follows: TGCGCCAGCAGCACGGGACAGCGGAACACTGAAGCTTTCTTT. Translating it yields CASSTGQRNTEAFF.

The gene calls are TRBV5-6 and TRBJ1-4; maybe TRBD1 (6 bases). From germline, CDR1 is SGHDT and CDR2 YYEEEE. Trimming left V 1 base short and J 4 bases short, with 8 bases between. There are 14 residues in the CDR3. The CDR3 DNA reads as TGTGCCAGCAGCTTGTACAGGGATAATGAAAAACTGTTTTTT. This sequence encodes CASSLYRDNEKLFF.

This clone was detected only once. The rearrangement uses TRBV27 and TRBJ2-5; the match to TRBD2 covers 7 bases. The CDR3 sequence is 15 residues long. The V and J ends lost 2 bases and 2 bases, in that order; junction bases with no gene match: 5. Germline CDR1 and CDR2: MNHEY and SMNVEV (reference sequence). CDR3 bases: TGTGCCAGCAGTTTACTTCCGGGGGGTCAAGAGACCCAGTACTTC. Amino acids: CASSLLPGGQETQYF.

This rearrangement joins TRBV15 to TRBJ1-2; D is unresolved. Trimming pared 1 base from V and 3 bases from J, leaving 9 bases between. Per the germline V gene, CDR1 is LNHNV and CDR2 is YYDKDF (reference sequence). The CDR3 extends over 14 amino acids. The CDR3 region is CATSRGPGYYGYTF. The CDR3 DNA follows: TGTGCCACCAGCAGAGGGCCGGGATACTATGGCTACACCTTC.

The CDR3 protein is CASSLWETQYF. The CDR3 DNA reads TGTGCCAGCAGCTTATGGGAGACCCAGTACTTC. This rearrangement joins TRBV7-2 to TRBJ2-5; D gene unclear. Trimming removed 2 bases from V and 5 bases from J, with 3 bases in between. Germline V gene lookup returns CDR1 SGHTA and CDR2 FQGNSA. The CDR3 contains 11 residues.

The rearrangement uses TRBV11-2 and TRBJ1-1, with D possibly matching TRBD1 (5 bases). The CDR3 is 11 residues long. The V end was cut by 2 bases, the J end by 11 bases, with 9 bases between. Per germline, CDR1 SGHAT and CDR2 FQNNGV. The CDR3 DNA follows: TGTGCCAGCAGCTTAAAAGGGGAGGCTTTCTTT. Translating it yields CASSLKGEAFF.

The chain links TRBV7-2 to TRBJ2-1; the match to TRBD2 covers 9 bases. The germline V gene has CDR1 SGHTA and CDR2 FQGNSA. CDR3 length: 17 amino acids. V shed 6 bases and J 0 bases; nucleotides not matched to a gene: 9. The CDR3 DNA reads as TGTGCCAGCAGTTATAACCCTAGCGGGATCTCCTACAATGAGCAGTTCTTC. It encodes CASSYNPSGISYNEQFF.

The rearrangement joins TRBV2 to TRBJ1-2, with 10 nucleotides matching TRBD1. The germline gives CDR1 SNHLY, CDR2 FYNNEI. The CDR3 runs to 16 residues. The V and J ends lost 6 bases and 8 bases, in that order; junction bases with no gene match: 15. In DNA, the CDR3 is TGTGCCAGCAGACCCGGGACAGGGGCAGGGTTGAGGGGCTACACCTTC. This sequence encodes CASRPGTGAGLRGYTF.

V is TRBV7-6 and J is TRBJ1-1; tentatively, D is TRBD1 (5 bases). Per germline, CDR1 SGHVS and CDR2 FNYEAQ. The CDR3 extends over 13 amino acids. V shed 5 bases and J shed 12 bases, with 19 bases lying between them. CDR3 loop: CASSPGAAPGTFF. CDR3 bases: TGTGCCAGCAGCCCTGGGGCAGCTCCTGGGACTTTCTTT.

This clone has more than one count but fewer than ten. The chain recombines TRBV7-2 with TRBJ2-2; TRBD1 matches at 8 bases. V gave up 4 bases and J gave up 4 bases; unmatched junction bases: 2. This CDR3 is 14 amino acids long. Germline V CDR1 and CDR2: SGHTA, FQGNSA. This chain's CDR3 is CASSWTGRTGELFF. CDR3 DNA: TGTGCCAGCAGCTGGACAGGGCGCACCGGGGAGCTGTTTTTT. The whole variable domain, remainder taken from reference TRBV7-2 and TRBJ2-2, is GAGVSQSPSNKVTEKGKDVELRCDPISGHTALYWYRQSLGQGLEFLIYFQGNSAPDKSGLPSDRFSAERTGGSVSTLTIQRTQQEDSAVYLCASSWTGRTGELFFGEGSRLTVL.

The CDR3 region has the DNA TGTGCCAGCAGCTCCGGGACCGCCTATAACACCGGGGAGCTGTTTTTT. Its translation: CASSSGTAYNTGELFF. The chain joins TRBV7-2 to TRBJ2-2, with D perhaps assigned TRBD1 or TRBD2 (5 bases each). The V gene lost 4 bases and the J gene lost 2 bases, with 14 bases spanning the gap. This CDR3 region has 16 residues. Germline V lookup: CDR1 SGHTA, CDR2 FQGNSA. Full variable domain (remainder filled in from reference TRBV7-2 and TRBJ2-2): GAGVSQSPSNKVTEKGKDVELRCDPISGHTALYWYRQSLGQGLEFLIYFQGNSAPDKSGLPSDRFSAERTGGSVSTLTIQRTQQEDSAVYLCASSSGTAYNTGELFFGEGSRLTVL.

Written as DNA, the CDR3 is TGTGCCAGCAGCTTAACCGCGGGACAGCCCCAGCATTTT. This gives the protein CASSLTAGQPQHF. V gene TRBV7-6 combines with J gene TRBJ1-5, with no clear D. The CDR3 is 13 residues long. The V gene's germline CDR1 is SGHVS and CDR2 FNYEAQ. V gave up 2 bases and J gave up 7 bases, with 9 bases separating them.

This chain uses TRBV6-1 with TRBJ2-7; TRBD2 matches at 8 bases. Trimming took 11 bases from V and 6 from J; bases not matched to a gene: 15. The CDR3 runs 14 residues. Germline V gene sequence: CDR1 MNHNS, CDR2 SASEGT. CDR3 residues: CAGRIGGAGGEQYF. The CDR3 coding sequence is TGTGCCGGGCGAATCGGGGGGGCCGGCGGCGAGCAGTACTTC.

DNA for the CDR3: TGTGCCAGAGGTGAGCAAGCAGGTTGTAATTCACCCCTCCACTTT. It codes for CARGEQAGCNSPLHF. The gene calls are TRBV6-4 and TRBJ1-6; D is unresolved. V was pared by 9 bases and J by 6 bases, with 18 bases between. The CDR3 has 15 amino acids. Germline lookup yields CDR1 MRHNA and CDR2 SNTAGT.

This chain connects TRBV6-5 to TRBJ2-7; TRBD2 might be the D (5 bases). The CDR3 is made up of 16 amino acids. Deletions cut 4 bases from V and 0 bases from J, with 16 bases between. Germline V CDR1 and CDR2: MNHEY, SVGAGI. In DNA form, the CDR3 reads TGTGCCAGCAGTTCTTTCGTGGACTCCATCTCCTACGAGCAGTACTTC. It is translated as CASSSFVDSISYEQYF.

The chain joins TRBV12-5 to TRBJ2-5; D may be TRBD1 or TRBD2 (5 bases each). There are 15 residues in the CDR3. The V end was cut by 3 bases, the J end by 4 bases, with 15 bases between. Looked up from germline, CDR1 is LGHNT and CDR2 is FRNRAP. In DNA form, the CDR3 reads TGTGCTAGTGGTTTTTGGGGGACGTCGGGAGAGACCCAGTACTTC. This sequence encodes CASGFWGTSGETQYF. The whole variable domain, remainder taken from reference TRBV12-5 and TRBJ2-5, is DARVTQTPRHKVTEMGQEVTMRCQPILGHNTVFWYRQTMMQGLELLAYFRNRAPLDDSGMPKDRFSAEMPDATLATLKIQPSEPRDSAVYFCASGFWGTSGETQYFGPGTRLLVL.

The genes are TRBV19 and TRBJ2-1, with TRBD1 matching over 9 bases. With V trimmed by 8 bases and J by 6 bases, 11 bases remained unmatched. Per germline, CDR1 LNHDA and CDR2 SQIVND (reference sequence). The CDR3 has 15 residues. DNA for the CDR3: TGTGCCAGTCAGCCCCGGGACAGGGTACGCAATGAGCAGTTCTTC. Encoded protein: CASQPRDRVRNEQFF. The full variable domain, in which reference TRBV19 and TRBJ2-1 provide the parts outside the CDR3, is DGGITQSPKYLFRKEGQNVTLSCEQNLNHDAMYWYRQDPGQGLRLIYYSQIVNDFQKGDIAEGYSVSREKKESFPLTVTSAQKNPTAFYLCASQPRDRVRNEQFFGPGTRLTVL.

The rearrangement joins TRBV9 to TRBJ2-5, with 8 bases identical to TRBD2. V shed 2 bases and J 2 bases; nucleotides not matched to a gene: 2. In germline, CDR1 is SGDLS, CDR2 YYNGEE. CDR3 length equals 14 residues. The DNA for the CDR3 is TGTGCCAGCAGCGTGTCTAGCGGGCAAGAGACCCAGTACTTC. It is translated as CASSVSSGQETQYF. Full variable domain (rest looked up from reference TRBV9 and TRBJ2-5): DSGVTQTPKHLITATGQRVTLRCSPRSGDLSVYWYQQSLDQGLQFLIQYYNGEERAKGNILERFSAQQFPDLHSELNLSSLELGDSALYFCASSVSSGQETQYFGPGTRLLVL.

The chain combines TRBV14 with TRBJ1-1; D uncertain. V was trimmed by 1 base and J by 3 bases, leaving 9 bases between them. The CDR3 has 14 amino acids. Germline V gene data show CDR1 as SGHDN and CDR2 as FVKESK. CDR3 sequence: CASSQAGVHTEAFF. The CDR3 DNA sequence: TGTGCCAGCAGCCAAGCAGGAGTCCACACTGAAGCTTTCTTT.

J is TRBJ1-4 and V is TRBV9; a possible D gene is TRBD1 (5 bases). Per the germline V gene, CDR1 is SGDLS and CDR2 is YYNGEE. The V end was cut by 3 bases, the J end by 8 bases, with 17 bases between. The CDR3 consists of 15 residues. CDR3 coding DNA: TGTGCCAGCAGCGCCGGGCAGGGTGGCGGCGAAAAACTGTTTTTT. The encoded protein is CASSAGQGGGEKLFF.

The chain couples TRBV7-2 to TRBJ1-2; D is unclear. Germline loops: CDR1 SGHTA, CDR2 FQGNSA. Trimming took off 1 base at V and 4 bases at J, with 13 bases between the two ends. The CDR3 loop spans 15 amino acids. CDR3 amino acids: CASSLVPGGAYGYTF. CDR3 in DNA: TGTGCCAGCAGCTTAGTTCCCGGTGGCGCCTATGGCTACACCTTC.

The chain links TRBV10-2 to TRBJ1-6; 7 bases agree with TRBD1. Germline CDR1 WSHSY, CDR2 SAAADI. Trimming removed 3 bases from V and 8 bases from J; junction bases left unmatched: 7. This CDR3 spans 15 amino acids. The CDR3 region is CASSEGGPLYSPLHF. In nucleotides, the CDR3 is TGCGCCAGCAGTGAAGGGGGCCCCTTATATTCACCCCTCCACTTT.

For the CDR3, the DNA is TGTGCCAGTAACCCACAGGACCCGGTTCCTGGCTACACCTTC. Residues: CASNPQDPVPGYTF. This rearrangement joins TRBV19 to TRBJ1-2; possible D gene TRBD1, 5 bases. The germline V gene encodes CDR1 LNHDA and CDR2 SQIVND (reference sequence). CDR3 length: 14 residues. V lost 7 bases and J 7 bases, leaving 19 bases between the germline ends.